This TCR beta chain emerged from a study of blood T cell repertoires in COVID-19 (dated by TCRdb to between 2020 and 2021). Regarding the research as a whole: The collaborator samples originated in the United States, Italy and Spain and spanned the acute and convalescent phases of COVID-19. The material from the prospective study consisted of cDNA or gDNA derived from T cells, B-cell-depleted T cells, or PBMCs. Deeply sampled blood TCRbeta repertoires from subjects exposed to, actively infected with, or recovered from COVID-19 were included in the dataset. The repertoires were released in a freely available public database intended as a resource for research on the immune response to SARS-CoV-2. The samples were drawn from the first 160 participants of the ongoing ImmuneRACE study and from 1,254 subjects provided by 6 global collaborators. Sample metadata almost always included a de-identified subject ID, COVID-19 status, age in years and sex. Where HLA class I and class II types were available, the types were taken from metadata supplied by the sample provider, not from assay-based typing.

TCRbeta CDR3 regions were amplified from genomic DNA using the immunoSEQ Assay, a bias-controlled multiplex PCR. The paper's processing steps were these. Within the assay, amplification of reference gene primers was used to estimate how many nucleated cells each sample contained. To quantify the absolute abundance of each unique TCRbeta CDR3 rearrangement, sequence reads were collapsed and filtered. For each sample, productive Simpson clonality was calculated as the square root of Simpson's diversity index over productive rearrangements. TCRdb mirrors the immuneACCESS table, restricted to in-frame sequences. Some clones are absent from its copies; in checked studies, under half trace to an unresolved V gene, and the reason for the others is unknown. D and trimming were read from the DNA, whereas the V and J calls and clone size are those reported in that table. The sample profile shows more than 90,000 clones; 70% to 90% of them were found once. About 1.3% of the sample goes to the ten largest clones.

Trimmed from V: 0 bases; trimmed from J: 5 bases; junction bases lacking a gene match: 7. CDR1 and CDR2, looked up from the germline V gene, are SGHRS and YFSETQ. The CDR3 measures 15 amino acids from cysteine to phenylalanine. Only the CDR3 portion is preserved as DNA: 45 bases, with reading frame beginning at the first base. Collaborating institutions collected whole blood in K2EDTA tubes following their own protocols. For TCRbeta analysis, collaborator samples were shipped as frozen whole blood, as isolated PBMCs, or as DNA extracted from either sample type. This clone was recorded once. Its binding antigen is unknown. Base qualities are missing; no much larger clone stands one base away. The paper as a whole reports these results and caveats: The amount of clinical and demographic metadata varied by source and participant and was provided uncurated.

The sample taken for sequencing was peripheral blood. The V and J segments used are TRBV5-1 and TRBJ2-5; 7 junctional bases match TRBD1. The TCR comes from a man aged 40-50 years with acute or convalescent COVID-19. The DNA sequence is given as TGCGCCAGCAGCTTGGTTCACAGGGGTAGGGAGACCCAGTACTTC. It is translated as CASSLVHRGRETQYF. Joined to the reference TRBV5-1 and TRBJ2-5 proteins, this CDR3 gives the full variable domain: KAGVTQTPRYLIKTRGQQVTLSCSPISGHRSVSWYQQTPGQGLQFLFEYFSETQRNKGNFPGRFSGRQFSNSRSEMNVSTLELGDSALYLCASSLVHRGRETQYFGPGTRLLVL.